The entry that follows covers one TCR beta chain sequence. This sample is drawn from a study of blood T cell repertoires in COVID-19. Study in general: Acute-phase and convalescent COVID-19 samples originated in the United States, Italy and Spain. T cells, B-cell-depleted T cells, or PBMCs supplied cDNA or gDNA.

Trimming took 0 bases from V and 5 from J, leaving 13 bases between them. The CDR3 consists of 15 residues. Germline V lookup: CDR1 MGHRA, CDR2 YSYEKL. Study processing details: Reference gene primer amplification yielded estimated nucleated cell counts. TCRdb's copy holds only in-frame clones and misses some; the assay was immunoSEQ multiplex PCR. The V and J calls and clone size are taken from that table; D and trimming were inferred from the DNA. Of 140,000 to 150,000 clones in the sample, 84% were seen once. Participants reported their clinical history, and cohort assignment relied on those reports.

This TCR was recovered from a woman between 50 and 59 years old with acute COVID-19. The chain couples TRBV4-1 to TRBJ1-1, with no clear D. The sequenced sample was PBMCs or T cells enriched from blood (not recorded which). The CDR3 region is CASSQEGTGWTEAFF. The CDR3 bases are TGCGCCAGCAGCCAAGAGGGTACGGGTTGGACTGAAGCTTTCTTT.